The 27 T cell receptor beta chains reported below all come from one sample, sequenced in a study of cytomegalovirus exposure and HLA in healthy donors. PCR was performed using 60 Vbeta and 13 Jbeta primers. The assay was immunoSEQ multiplex PCR, and TCRdb's table has in-frame clones only and misses some. The sample has 40,000 to 55,000 clones; about three quarters are singletons. Sequenced sample: PBMCs. The receptors were sampled from a man aged 18 to 30 in good health and CMV-seronegative.

This clone was counted between two and nine times. The chain has TRBV30 and TRBJ1-1, with TRBD1 matching over 7 bases. CDR1 is GTSNPN and CDR2 is SVGIG in the germline V gene (reference sequence). This CDR3 is 15 amino acids long. V trimming: 0 bases; J trimming: 0 bases; junction bases outside the gene matches: 4. The CDR3: CAWSVQGLVNTEAFF. The CDR3 coding sequence is TGTGCCTGGAGTGTACAGGGGTTGGTGAACACTGAAGCTTTCTTT. Complete variable domain (other parts from reference TRBV30 and TRBJ1-1): SQTIHQWPATLVQPVGSPLSLECTVEGTSNPNLYWYRQAAGRGLQLLFYSVGIGQISSEVPQNLSASRPQDRQFILSSKKLLLSDSGFYLCAWSVQGLVNTEAFFGQGTRLTVV.

The rearrangement uses TRBV7-9 and TRBJ1-6; perhaps TRBD1 as D (5 bases). Germline V gene data show CDR1 as SEHNR and CDR2 as FQNEAQ (reference sequence). Trimming left V 5 bases short and J 6 bases short, with 11 bases between. CDR3 size: 14 residues. The CDR3 loop is CASSQEQGNSPLHF. The CDR3 DNA reads TGTGCCAGCAGCCAGGAGCAGGGTAATTCACCCCTCCACTTT.

This rearrangement joins TRBV7-9 to TRBJ1-4; TRBD1 might be the D (6 bases). Germline V gene sequence: CDR1 SEHNR, CDR2 FQNEAQ (reference sequence). With 5 bases removed from V and 3 bases from J, the gap between germline ends came to 16 bases. The CDR3 consists of 16 residues. As DNA, the CDR3 is TGTGCCAGCAGCCAATCCTCAGGGGCGGCTAATGAAAAACTGTTTTTT. Amino acids: CASSQSSGAANEKLFF.

The genes are TRBV28 and TRBJ2-7; 9 bases map to TRBD2. V shed 8 bases, J shed 1 base, and the junction held 9 bases outside the gene matches. From germline, CDR1 is MDHEN and CDR2 SYDVKM. The CDR3 runs to 15 residues. CDR3 amino acids: CASLQGGRVSYEQYF. The DNA for the CDR3 is TGTGCCAGCCTACAAGGCGGGAGGGTGTCCTACGAGCAGTACTTC.

The chain has TRBV5-4 and TRBJ1-1, with a weak D call TRBD1 (5 bases). The CDR3 runs 15 residues. Germline-derived CDR1 and CDR2 are SGHNT and YYREEE (reference sequence). Trimming stripped 4 bases from V and 0 bases from J, with 13 bases between. The CDR3 sequence: CASSTGQGLNTEAFF. DNA for the CDR3: TGTGCCAGCAGCACCGGGCAGGGATTGAACACTGAAGCTTTCTTT.

The chain joins TRBV4-3 to TRBJ2-5, with TRBD1 identical over 10 bases. Trimming removed 3 bases from V and 4 bases from J; junction bases left unmatched: 5. This CDR3 contains 15 residues. Germline CDR1 reads LGHNA; CDR2 reads YSLEER. DNA of the CDR3: TGCGCCAGCAGCCAGCACTGGGACAGGGGAGAGACCCAGTACTTC. Protein product: CASSQHWDRGETQYF.

This chain uses TRBV7-8 with TRBJ2-5; 9 bases map to TRBD2. The CDR3 sequence is 14 residues long. Germline lookup yields CDR1 SGHVS and CDR2 FQNEAQ. Trimming removed 5 bases from V and 2 bases from J; junction bases left unmatched: 3. The CDR3 nucleotides read TGTGCCAGCAGCCTGACTAGCGGACAAGAGACCCAGTACTTC. Translation gives CASSLTSGQETQYF.

The V gene is TRBV29-1, the J gene TRBJ2-7; 7 bases are shared with TRBD1. Unmatched junction bases numbered 6, after V lost 4 bases and J lost 9 bases. The CDR3 spans 11 residues. Germline V gene lookup returns CDR1 SQVTM and CDR2 ANQGSEA. Here the CDR3 DNA reads TGCAGCGTTGTCGAGGGGGCAAGGCAGTACTTC. Amino acids: CSVVEGARQYF.

The chain uses TRBV30 and TRBJ2-3; TRBD2 matches at 11 bases. CDR3 size: 14 residues. The V segment lost 5 bases and the J segment 3 bases; nucleotides outside the gene matches: 4. Germline V gives CDR1 GTSNPN, CDR2 SVGIG (reference sequence). The CDR3 sequence is CAWLLAGVTDTQYF. The CDR3 DNA reads TGTGCCTGGTTACTAGCGGGAGTAACAGATACGCAGTATTTT.

The chain carries TRBV11-3 and TRBJ2-5, with a possible D match to TRBD1 (5 bases). Germline assignment: CDR1 SGHNT and CDR2 YENEEA. V shed 2 bases and J shed 4 bases, with 8 bases lying between them. The CDR3 sequence is 13 residues long. The CDR3 DNA follows: TGTGCCAGCAGCTTAAAAAGGGGAGAGACCCAGTACTTC. Its translation: CASSLKRGETQYF.

The chain recombines TRBV19 with TRBJ2-7, with TRBD1 matching 7 bases. Germline assignment: CDR1 LNHDA and CDR2 SQIVND (reference sequence). Unmatched junction bases numbered 2, after V lost 3 bases and J lost 3 bases. CDR3 length: 13 amino acids. DNA of the CDR3: TGTGCCAGTAGTATGGGACAGCACTACGAGCAGTACTTC. Translated: CASSMGQHYEQYF.

In DNA, the CDR3 is TGTGCCAGCAGCGTGGGCGGGAGGACGAACACCGGGGAGCTGTTTTTT. Translating it yields CASSVGGRTNTGELFF. V and J are TRBV9 and TRBJ2-2; 8 bases are shared with TRBD2. There are 16 residues in the CDR3. Germline trimming cut 2 bases from V and 0 bases from J; bases unmatched to any gene: 3. CDR1 and CDR2 from the germline V gene are SGDLS and YYNGEE.

The chain couples TRBV7-9 to TRBJ2-7, with TRBD2 matching 12 bases. Per germline, CDR1 SEHNR and CDR2 FQNEAQ (reference sequence). The junction had 5 bases not matched to a gene; V was cut back by 1 base and J by 7 bases. This CDR3 has 15 amino acids. CDR3 DNA sequence: TGTGCCAGCAGCTTAGACACTAGCGGGAGGCTAGAGCAGTACTTC. It yields the protein CASSLDTSGRLEQYF.

The gene calls are TRBV28 and TRBJ2-2, with D perhaps TRBD2 (6 bases). Trimming shortened V by 5 bases and J by 11 bases, and 9 bases separated the two germline ends. CDR1 is MDHEN, CDR2 SYDVKM, per germline. The CDR3 is 11 amino acids. Written as DNA, the CDR3 is TGTGCCAGCAGTCCCGGGAGAGAGCTGTTTTTT. It translates to CASSPGRELFF.

J is TRBJ1-1 and V is TRBV5-4; D ambiguous. The CDR3 has 15 amino acids. V was shortened by 0 bases and J by 4 bases, with 13 bases between the two germline ends. In germline, CDR1 is SGHNT, CDR2 YYREEE (reference sequence). The CDR3 DNA follows: TGTGCCAGCAGCTTGGACAGTTTATTTAGCACTGAAGCTTTCTTT. This codes for CASSLDSLFSTEAFF. The full variable domain, rest sourced from reference TRBV5-4 and TRBJ1-1, is ETGVTQSPTHLIKTRGQQVTLRCSSQSGHNTVSWYQQALGQGPQFIFQYYREEENGRGNFPPRFSGLQFPNYSSELNVNALELDDSALYLCASSLDSLFSTEAFFGQGTRLTVV.

The CDR3 nucleotides are TGTGCCTGGCAACCGACACCGGGACAGGGGGTCTATGGCTACACCTTC. As protein: CAWQPTPGQGVYGYTF. The chain couples TRBV30 to TRBJ1-2, with TRBD1 identical over 11 bases. This CDR3 is 16 amino acids long. The V gene's germline CDR1 is GTSNPN and CDR2 SVGIG (reference sequence). Losses at the gene ends were 5 bases for V and 4 bases for J; bases not matched to a gene: 12.

A single count supports this clone. The chain recombines TRBV30 with TRBJ2-1, with 14 bases that match TRBD2. Germline values: CDR1 GTSNPN, CDR2 SVGIG (reference sequence). The CDR3 spans 15 residues. The V gene end was trimmed by 2 bases and the J gene end by 5 bases; junction bases not matched to a gene: 2. CDR3 nucleotide sequence: TGTGCCTGGAGTCGGACTAGCGGGAGGAACAATGAGCAGTTCTTC. This codes for CAWSRTSGRNNEQFF.

V and J are TRBV28 and TRBJ1-2, with D perhaps matching TRBD1 (6 bases). Between the trimmed V and J ends, which lost 3 bases and 3 bases, there was a span of 14 bases. Germline V CDR1 and CDR2: MDHEN, SYDVKM. CDR3 length equals 15 residues. CDR3 DNA sequence: TGTGCCAGCAGTTTGGCAGGGGCTTTGGACTATGGCTACACCTTC. It specifies CASSLAGALDYGYTF.

The gene calls are TRBV5-6 and TRBJ2-7; D is unclear. V was cut by 1 base and J by 0 bases, with 8 bases left in between. The CDR3 consists of 14 residues. Germline CDR1 reads SGHDT; CDR2 reads YYEEEE. CDR3 residues: CASSLSPSSYEQYF. The CDR3 region has the DNA TGTGCCAGCAGCTTGAGCCCGAGCTCCTACGAGCAGTACTTC. Looking up the rest from reference TRBV5-6 and TRBJ2-7 gives the full variable domain: DAGVTQSPTHLIKTRGQQVTLRCSPKSGHDTVSWYQQALGQGPQFIFQYYEEEERQRGNFPDRFSGHQFPNYSSELNVNALLLGDSALYLCASSLSPSSYEQYFGPGTRLTVT.

This chain joins TRBV18 and TRBJ1-5; perhaps TRBD1 as D (6 bases). The length of the CDR3 is 13 residues. Germline loops: CDR1 KGHSH, CDR2 LQKENI. The V and J ends lost 6 bases and 5 bases respectively, with 11 bases between them. The CDR3 nucleotides are TGTGCCAGCTCTCAGGGGAGCGATCAGCCCCAGCATTTT. It codes for CASSQGSDQPQHF. Complete variable domain (other parts from reference TRBV18 and TRBJ1-5): NAGVMQNPRHLVRRRGQEARLRCSPMKGHSHVYWYRQLPEEGLKFMVYLQKENIIDESGMPKERFSAEFPKEGPSILRIQQVVRGDSAAYFCASSQGSDQPQHFGDGTRLSIL.

The CDR3: CASSLGGRLMQYF. The CDR3 coding sequence is TGTGCCAGCAGTTTAGGCGGCAGACTGATGCAGTATTTT. The chain couples TRBV27 to TRBJ2-3; D remains ambiguous. The CDR3 has 13 residues. The germline V gene has CDR1 MNHEY and CDR2 SMNVEV (reference sequence). Trimming pared 2 bases from V and 11 bases from J, leaving 14 bases between.

The chain joins TRBV25-1 to TRBJ2-1, with 9 bases identical to TRBD1. The CDR3 extends over 16 amino acids. Germline loops: CDR1 MGHDK, CDR2 SYGVNS. V dropped 2 bases and J dropped 9; count of bases not matched to a gene: 11. CDR3: CASSEGGQGQAAEQFF. CDR3 DNA: TGTGCCAGCAGTGAAGGGGGACAGGGTCAAGCGGCTGAGCAGTTCTTC.

To note about this clone: Other DNA sequences in the sample encode the same CDR3. This chain links TRBV27 with TRBJ2-7; 11 nucleotides match TRBD2. Germline V gene sequence: CDR1 MNHEY, CDR2 SMNVEV (reference sequence). The CDR3 loop spans 15 amino acids. V was clipped by 6 bases and J by 0 bases; unmatched bases: 4. The CDR3 protein is CASSPGTSGSYEQYF. The CDR3 DNA reads TGTGCCAGCAGCCCCGGGACTAGCGGCTCCTACGAGCAGTACTTC.

In its sample, this clone was seen a few times. The chain employs TRBV9 and TRBJ2-1, with a tentative D call TRBD2 (5 bases). This CDR3 comprises 16 residues. V was clipped by 0 bases and J by 7 bases, with 17 bases between them. CDR1 is SGDLS and CDR2 is YYNGEE in the germline V gene. The CDR3 region has the DNA TGTGCCAGCAGCGTAGACTCGGCTAGCCGAGGAAATGAGCAGTTCTTC. Protein sequence: CASSVDSASRGNEQFF.

V gene TRBV10-3 combines with J gene TRBJ2-5; 7 bases match TRBD2. The CDR3 has 14 residues. V lost 6 bases to trimming and J lost 4 bases; unmatched junction nucleotides: 8. The germline V gene has CDR1 ENHRY and CDR2 SYGVKD. The CDR3 DNA reads TGTGCCATCAGGGAGGGACTAACAGCAGAGACCCAGTACTTC. Translating it yields CAIREGLTAETQYF.

This clone was recorded only once. The rearrangement joins TRBV5-6 to TRBJ2-5; 7 nucleotides match TRBD1. Germline V gives CDR1 SGHDT, CDR2 YYEEEE. Trimming removed 4 bases from V and 5 bases from J; junction bases left unmatched: 5. This CDR3 contains 13 residues. The CDR3 DNA follows: TGTGCCAGCAGCCAACAGGGGCGGGAGACCCAGTACTTC. Translating it yields CASSQQGRETQYF.

This clone was picked up one time. V and J are TRBV4-3 and TRBJ2-2; TRBD2 might be the D (6 bases). Germline assignment: CDR1 LGHNA and CDR2 YSLEER. V lost 4 bases and J lost 6, with 15 bases in between. The CDR3 is 15 amino acids. The chain's CDR3 is CASSPGRGYSGELFF. CDR3 bases: TGCGCCAGCAGCCCCGGTCGGGGGTATTCCGGGGAGCTGTTTTTT.